This T cell receptor beta chain was captured by sequencing in a study of somatic mutations in cytotoxic T cells in rheumatoid arthritis. CDR1 and CDR2 (germline): WNHNN, SYGVQD (reference sequence). V was clipped by 3 bases and J by 8 bases, with 8 bases between them. CDR3 length: 12 amino acids. Produced via immunoSEQ multiplex PCR; TCRdb's table is partial and in-frame only. Found here are approximately 20,000 clones, around 85% of them singletons; the top ten hold roughly 6.9%. The rearrangement joins TRBV10-1 to TRBJ2-1; TRBD2 is a possible D gene (6 bases). Sequences were obtained from CD8+ T cells sorted from blood. This receptor was identified in a woman between 40 and 50 years old with rheumatoid arthritis. The CDR3 loop is CASSETSHEQFF. CDR3 in DNA: TGCGCCAGCAGTGAAACTAGCCATGAGCAGTTCTTC.